The subject of this entry is one T cell receptor beta chain. The antigen is not known. The CDR3 totals 12 residues. The data were obtained in a study of T cells in Graves' hyperthyroidism and ophthalmopathy. The study, taken as a whole, reports: Within blood appeared most thyroid clonotypes that had expanded above 0.001.

The source material, RNA transcripts, was used to amplify TCR beta CDR3 regions. First-round RT-PCR of the TCR CDR3 relied on the HTBI primer set. A single record per CDR3 protein comes from TCRdb applying MiXCR to the multiplex PCR reads. The sample consists of roughly 570,000 distinct CDR3 sequences, 46% of them appearing once. Orbital computed tomography and thyroid ultrasound, together with serum TRAb and thyroxine and clinical symptoms, were used for diagnoses. The source is an adult woman with Graves' disease, either hyperthyroidism or ophthalmopathy (not recorded which). The gene calls are TRBV12-3 or TRBV12-4 and TRBJ2-5, with D perhaps assigned TRBD1 or TRBD2 (5 bases each). The J call could be wrong; TRBJ2-1 is a better fit for the DNA end. Sequences were obtained from peripheral blood or thyroid tissue (not recorded which). CDR3 bases: TGTGCCAGCACCCCCGATGGGGGTGAGCAGTTCTTC. Amino acid sequence: CASTPDGGEQFF.